These 21 T cell receptor beta chains were sequenced from one sample in a study of T-cell reconstitution after alpha-beta-depleted transplantation in children. Unique molecular identifiers were incorporated into the prepared TCRbeta library. Using its own MiXCR run on the PCR reads, TCRdb lists one record per CDR3 protein. The data contain approximately 650,000 distinct CDR3 sequences, approximately 14% of them singletons. Sample: PBMCs, taken before TCRalphabeta/CD19-depleted stem cell transplant. The receptors were sampled from a girl aged 2-10 years with congenital amegakaryocytic thrombocytopenia, due to receive a stem cell transplant.

This clonotype was seen many times. The chain recombines TRBV5-1 with TRBJ2-2, with 8 positions matching TRBD2. The germline V gene encodes CDR1 SGHRS and CDR2 YFSETQ. Unmatched junction bases numbered 7, after V lost 3 bases and J lost 3 bases. This CDR3 has 16 residues. The CDR3 DNA reads as TGCGCCAGCAGCTCCCCACTAGCGGAAGACACCGGGGAGCTGTTTTTT. Translated, it gives CASSSPLAEDTGELFF.

Many counts were recorded for this clonotype. The rearrangement uses TRBV6-1 and TRBJ2-1; 9 positions match TRBD2. V dropped 5 bases and J dropped 3; count of bases not matched to a gene: 5. This CDR3 is 15 amino acids long. Germline V gives CDR1 MNHNS, CDR2 SASEGT. The DNA of the CDR3 is TGTGCCAGCAGTCTAGCGGGATACAGCTACAATGAGCAGTTCTTC. It yields the protein CASSLAGYSYNEQFF.

In its sample, this clonotype was seen many times. The J gene is TRBJ2-1, the V gene TRBV5-1; 10 bases agree with TRBD2. CDR1 SGHRS and CDR2 YFSETQ come from the germline V gene. V was pared by 4 bases and J by 7 bases, with 14 bases of the junction left unmatched. The CDR3 sequence is 17 residues long. The CDR3 nucleotides read TGCGCCAGCAGCCCAGGACTAGCGGTACCCATCCTAAATGAGCAGTTCTTC. This codes for CASSPGLAVPILNEQFF.

Regarding this clonotype: A much larger clone lies a single base off, so this may be a read error. V gene TRBV7-9 combines with J gene TRBJ2-1; D unclear. There are 14 residues in the CDR3. The V gene lost 5 bases and the J gene lost 6 bases, with 14 bases spanning the gap. Per germline, CDR1 SEHNR and CDR2 FQNEAQ (reference sequence). CDR3: CASSGADWFNEQFF. The CDR3 coding sequence is TGTGCCAGCAGCGGCGCCGACTGGTTCAATGAGCAGTTCTTC.

The J gene is TRBJ2-1, the V gene TRBV7-9; tentatively, D is TRBD1 or TRBD2 (5 bases each). Trimming took off 5 bases at V and 0 bases at J, with 14 bases between the two ends. Germline V gene data show CDR1 as SEHNR and CDR2 as FQNEAQ (reference sequence). This CDR3 has 16 amino acids. Here the CDR3 DNA reads TGTGCCAGCAGCCCACCGGGACCCAGCTCCTACAATGAGCAGTTCTTC. This gives the protein CASSPPGPSSYNEQFF.

In its sample, this clonotype was seen many times. CDR3 sequence (DNA): TGTGCCAGCAGTTTAGCTGCCAGGGGGCTCGATGTGGCTTTCTTT. It specifies CASSLAARGLDVAFF. V is TRBV12-3 or TRBV12-4 and J is TRBJ1-1; 8 bases match TRBD1. Trimming at V came to 0 bases and at J to 11 bases, leaving 11 bases not matched to a gene. The CDR3 length is 15 residues.

This clonotype has a handful of counts. J is TRBJ1-3 and V is TRBV28; D is uncertain. V was cut by 8 bases and J by 7 bases, with 9 bases left in between. CDR1 is MDHEN, CDR2 SYDVKM, per germline. The CDR3 is made up of 11 amino acids. CDR3 sequence reads: CASYSGNTIYF. The CDR3, as DNA: TGTGCCAGCTACTCCGGGAACACCATATATTTT. The full variable domain, its missing parts supplied by reference TRBV28 and TRBJ1-3, is DVKVTQSSRYLVKRTGEKVFLECVQDMDHENMFWYRQDPGLGLRLIYFSYDVKMKEKGDIPEGYSVSREKKERFSLILESASTNQTSMYLCASYSGNTIYFGEGSWLTVV.

The J gene is TRBJ2-7, the V gene TRBV7-9, with 11 bases aligning to TRBD2. In germline, CDR1 is SEHNR, CDR2 FQNEAQ (reference sequence). Unmatched junction bases numbered 10, after V lost 1 base and J lost 5 bases. The CDR3 totals 17 residues. The chain's CDR3 is CASSLELLAGVLHEQYF. The CDR3, as DNA: TGTGCCAGCAGCTTAGAGTTACTAGCGGGAGTTCTCCACGAGCAGTACTTC.

V is TRBV7-8 and J is TRBJ2-2; possible D gene TRBD2, 5 bases. Between the trimmed V and J ends, which lost 5 bases and 6 bases, there was a span of 16 bases. Germline V lookup: CDR1 SGHVS, CDR2 FQNEAQ. CDR3 length: 15 residues. Here the CDR3 reads CASSLYLGVSGELFF. CDR3 nucleotide sequence: TGTGCCAGCAGCCTGTATCTGGGAGTTTCCGGGGAGCTGTTTTTT. Full variable domain (missing parts from reference TRBV7-8 and TRBJ2-2): GAGVSQSPRYKVAKRGQDVALRCDPISGHVSLFWYQQALGQGPEFLTYFQNEAQLDKSGLPSDRFFAERPEGSVSTLKIQRTQQEDSAVYLCASSLYLGVSGELFFGEGSRLTVL.

Many counts were recorded for this clonotype. The chain uses TRBV20-1 and TRBJ2-1; TRBD2 might be the D (6 bases). V dropped 4 bases and J dropped 3 bases, with 19 bases sitting between them. Per germline, CDR1 DFQATT and CDR2 SNEGSKA (reference sequence). This CDR3 is built from 16 residues. DNA for the CDR3: TGCAGTGCTAAAACCTGGACGGGAGTTCACTACAATGAGCAGTTCTTC. Translation: CSAKTWTGVHYNEQFF.

This clonotype has at least ten counts. The rearrangement links TRBV20-1 to TRBJ2-7; D is unclear. This CDR3 spans 14 amino acids. Trimming took off 0 bases at V and 6 bases at J, with 15 bases between the two ends. CDR1 DFQATT and CDR2 SNEGSKA come from the germline V gene (reference sequence). The CDR3, as DNA: TGCAGTGCTAGAGATAAAAGGGTAAAGCCCGAGCAGTACTTC. Translation: CSARDKRVKPEQYF.

This clonotype came up many times. The V call is TRBV20-1, the J call TRBJ2-3; D is undetermined. CDR3 length: 10 residues. V shed 5 bases and J shed 6 bases, with 6 bases lying between them. CDR1 and CDR2 from the germline V gene are DFQATT and SNEGSKA (reference sequence). CDR3 amino acids: CSADYDTQYF. As DNA, the CDR3 is TGCAGTGCTGATTACGATACGCAGTATTTT.

This clonotype was seen a handful of times. V gene TRBV11-2 combines with J gene TRBJ2-3; weak D call: TRBD2 (5 bases). This CDR3 region has 15 residues. V lost 5 bases, J lost 2 bases, and 14 bases lay in between. From germline, CDR1 is SGHAT and CDR2 FQNNGV. The chain's CDR3 is CASSRRGLPTDTQYF. The CDR3 DNA sequence: TGTGCCAGCAGCAGAAGAGGGCTACCCACAGATACGCAGTATTTT.

This clonotype was counted many times. The chain has TRBV28 and TRBJ2-7, with TRBD2 matching 8 bases. The V gene end was trimmed by 5 bases and the J gene end by 5 bases; junction bases not matched to a gene: 11. The CDR3 consists of 15 residues. Germline values: CDR1 MDHEN, CDR2 SYDVKM. The CDR3 DNA reads TGTGCCAGCAGTCCGCCTTGGACTAGCCTTGACGAGCAGTACTTC. Translating gives CASSPPWTSLDEQYF.

In this sample, this clonotype turned up many times. This chain uses TRBV20-1 with TRBJ2-3; TRBD1 aligns across 8 bases. CDR3 length: 13 amino acids. Germline-derived CDR1 and CDR2 are DFQATT and SNEGSKA (reference sequence). V lost 3 bases and J lost 4; bases outside the gene matches: 3. The CDR3 protein is CSARIQGADTQYF. The CDR3, as DNA: TGCAGTGCTAGGATACAGGGGGCAGATACGCAGTATTTT.

The V gene is TRBV12-3 or TRBV12-4, the J gene TRBJ2-3; TRBD2 agrees at 9 bases. The CDR3 length is 13 residues. V was pared by 6 bases and J by 5 bases, with 3 bases of the junction left unmatched. This CDR3 reads CASRQTSGDTQYF. The DNA of the CDR3 is TGTGCCAGCAGGCAGACTAGCGGAGATACGCAGTATTTT.

This clonotype has ten or more counts. The chain employs TRBV5-1 and TRBJ2-3; a possible D gene is TRBD2 (6 bases). The CDR3 spans 15 residues. The germline CDR1 and CDR2 sequences are SGHRS and YFSETQ. V was pared by 6 bases and J by 4 bases, with 18 bases between. This CDR3 is CASKFMGVAADTQYF. As DNA, the CDR3 is TGCGCCAGCAAATTTATGGGGGTAGCGGCAGATACGCAGTATTTT.

In this sample, this clonotype turned up many times. The chain has TRBV11-2 and TRBJ2-7, with 8 bases lining up with TRBD2. Per germline, CDR1 SGHAT and CDR2 FQNNGV. V trimming: 5 bases; J trimming: 0 bases; junction bases outside the gene matches: 3. The CDR3 extends over 14 amino acids. CDR3 protein: CASSRLAYSYEQYF. CDR3 nucleotide sequence: TGTGCCAGCAGCCGACTAGCGTACTCCTACGAGCAGTACTTC.

In this sample, this clonotype turned up a few times. The chain has TRBV5-1 and TRBJ2-7, with 8 nucleotides matching TRBD2. Germline lookup yields CDR1 SGHRS and CDR2 YFSETQ. The V segment lost 5 bases and the J segment 4 bases; nucleotides outside the gene matches: 8. CDR3 size: 14 residues. The CDR3 nucleotides read TGCGCCAGCAGTCTTAGCGGGGCCGTTTACGAGCAGTACTTC. This sequence encodes CASSLSGAVYEQYF.

This clonotype showed up many times. This chain uses TRBV11-1 with TRBJ2-1; maybe TRBD1 (5 bases). CDR1 SGHAT and CDR2 FQDESV come from the germline V gene (reference sequence). The length of the CDR3 is 18 residues. Trimming took off 5 bases at V and 3 bases at J, with 23 bases between the two ends. The CDR3 DNA follows: TGTGCCAGCAGCATGGGGAATATAGGCAGGGCGCACTACAATGAGCAGTTCTTC. Translation gives CASSMGNIGRAHYNEQFF. Complete variable domain (other parts from reference TRBV11-1 and TRBJ2-1): EAEVAQSPRYKITEKSQAVAFWCDPISGHATLYWYRQILGQGPELLVQFQDESVVDDSQLPKDRFSAERLKGVDSTLKIQPAELGDSAMYLCASSMGNIGRAHYNEQFFGPGTRLTVL.

V and J are TRBV12-3 or TRBV12-4 and TRBJ2-7; D is unresolved. The V end lost 6 bases, the J end lost 5 bases, and 14 bases lay between the germline ends. CDR3 length: 13 amino acids. The CDR3 region is CASSGSLVDEQYF. DNA for the CDR3: TGTGCCAGCAGCGGAAGCCTGGTAGACGAGCAGTACTTC.